A single sample gave rise to the 22 T cell receptor beta chains below, sequenced in a study of T cells after yellow fever vaccination. TCRdb ran MiXCR on the 5' RACE reads and lists one entry per CDR3 protein. The sample has roughly 99,000 distinct CDR3 sequences, 5.8% seen once; the top ten hold more than 40%. The sequences come from CD8+ T cells sorted from PBMCs, collected 10 days after the yellow fever booster vaccination. The source of these receptors is a man between 18 and 29 years old who received the YFV17D yellow fever vaccine.

The rearrangement links TRBV5-1 to TRBJ1-1, with 10 nucleotides matching TRBD1. The germline CDR1 and CDR2 sequences are SGHRS and YFSETQ. V was clipped by 4 bases and J by 0 bases; unmatched bases: 6. CDR3 length: 16 residues. CDR3 sequence: CASSLGQGEVNTEAFF. DNA for the CDR3: TGCGCCAGCAGCCTTGGACAGGGGGAGGTGAACACTGAAGCTTTCTTT.

This clonotype was detected many times. The CDR3 sequence: CSVSQNYEQYF. CDR3 DNA: TGCAGCGTTAGTCAGAACTACGAGCAGTACTTC. The rearrangement links TRBV29-1 to TRBJ2-7; no reliable D call. Trimming pared 5 bases from V and 3 bases from J, leaving 8 bases between. There are 11 residues in the CDR3. Germline CDR1 and CDR2: SQVTM and ANQGSEA.

This clonotype was found a few times. The chain has TRBV5-1 and TRBJ2-2; 9 bases fit TRBD2. Germline V gene data show CDR1 as SGHRS and CDR2 as YFSETQ. The junction had 3 bases not matched to a gene; V was cut back by 0 bases and J by 3 bases. CDR3 length equals 16 residues. CDR3 residues: CASSLAASGDTGELFF. The CDR3, as DNA: TGCGCCAGCAGCTTGGCCGCTAGCGGGGACACCGGGGAGCTGTTTTTT.

Only a few counts were recorded for this clonotype. The chain links TRBV7-2 to TRBJ1-1; D uncertain. V shed 3 bases and J shed 4 bases, with 6 bases lying between them. The CDR3 has 12 residues. Germline CDR1 is SGHTA and CDR2 is FQGNSA. CDR3 sequence: CASSFRRTEAFF. The CDR3 nucleotides read TGTGCCAGCAGCTTTCGTCGCACTGAAGCTTTCTTT.

This rearrangement joins TRBV30 to TRBJ1-3; 8 bases line up with TRBD1. The germline V gene has CDR1 GTSNPN and CDR2 SVGIG (reference sequence). The V and J ends lost 3 bases and 6 bases, in that order; junction bases with no gene match: 4. The length of the CDR3 is 13 residues. CDR3 coding DNA: TGTGCCTGGAGACCGACAGGGGCAAACACCATATATTTT. This gives the protein CAWRPTGANTIYF. The full variable domain, rest sourced from reference TRBV30 and TRBJ1-3, is SQTIHQWPATLVQPVGSPLSLECTVEGTSNPNLYWYRQAAGRGLQLLFYSVGIGQISSEVPQNLSASRPQDRQFILSSKKLLLSDSGFYLCAWRPTGANTIYFGEGSWLTVV.

The chain links TRBV6-2 or TRBV6-3 to TRBJ1-2; D unclear. CDR3 size: 14 residues. V was cut by 0 bases and J by 4 bases, with 9 bases left in between. Germline loops: CDR1 MNHEY, CDR2 SVGEGT. The CDR3 is CASSYSGSAYGYTF. CDR3 bases: TGTGCCAGCAGTTACTCGGGATCTGCCTATGGCTACACCTTC.

The chain recombines TRBV15 with TRBJ1-2, with 9 bases aligning to TRBD1. V gave up 3 bases and J gave up 8 bases; unmatched junction bases: 10. Germline CDR1 is LNHNV and CDR2 is YYDKDF (reference sequence). CDR3 length: 15 amino acids. The CDR3 nucleotides read TGTGCCACCAGCAGGTCCCGGGACAGGGTTATCGGCTACACCTTC. Amino acids: CATSRSRDRVIGYTF.

This clonotype was seen more than once but under ten times. The chain carries TRBV7-9 and TRBJ2-5; D gene uncertain. The CDR3 extends over 14 amino acids. Trimming stripped 3 bases from V and 3 bases from J, with 11 bases between. Germline V gene data show CDR1 as SEHNR and CDR2 as FQNEAQ (reference sequence). The CDR3 reads CASSFPGPKETQYF. The CDR3, as DNA: TGTGCCAGCAGCTTCCCCGGCCCCAAAGAGACCCAGTACTTC.

This clonotype has only a few counts. This chain links TRBV4-1 with TRBJ1-2; 10 bases fit TRBD1. The CDR3 consists of 14 residues. V lost 3 bases and J lost 10; bases outside the gene matches: 8. Germline V gene sequence: CDR1 MGHRA, CDR2 YSYEKL. CDR3 in amino acids: CASSHPRDRGFYTF. The CDR3 nucleotides are TGCGCCAGCAGCCATCCCCGGGACAGGGGCTTCTACACCTTC.

This clonotype was seen more than once but under ten times. The rearrangement uses TRBV4-1 and TRBJ2-1; 7 nucleotides match TRBD1. The CDR3 runs 17 residues. The junction had 13 bases not matched to a gene; V was cut back by 2 bases and J by 6 bases. Germline lookup yields CDR1 MGHRA and CDR2 YSYEKL. For the CDR3, the DNA is TGCGCCAGCAGCCAAACGCGAAACAGGGGTGAGGGCAATGAGCAGTTCTTC. Translating gives CASSQTRNRGEGNEQFF.

This sequence joins TRBV13 and TRBJ2-1; perhaps TRBD1 as D (6 bases). In germline, CDR1 is PRHDT, CDR2 FYEKMQ (reference sequence). V lost 5 bases, J lost 5 bases, and 10 bases lay in between. This CDR3 is 13 amino acids long. CDR3 region: CASSRRTDNEQFF. In DNA form, the CDR3 reads TGTGCCAGCAGCCGAAGGACAGACAATGAGCAGTTCTTC.

V gene TRBV19 combines with J gene TRBJ1-4, with D unresolved. The V end was cut by 6 bases, the J end by 5 bases, with 7 bases between. This CDR3 has 12 amino acids. In germline, CDR1 is LNHDA, CDR2 SQIVND (reference sequence). The CDR3 DNA sequence: TGTGCCAGTAGAGGGTTAAATGAAAAACTGTTTTTT. Translating gives CASRGLNEKLFF.

The chain is built from TRBV4-1 and TRBJ1-1, with D possibly TRBD1 on 5 matching bases. Germline assignment: CDR1 MGHRA and CDR2 YSYEKL. The CDR3 runs to 15 residues. The V and J ends lost 3 bases and 0 bases respectively, with 11 bases between them. CDR3 in DNA: TGCGCCAGCAGCCACCTTATGACAGTGAACACTGAAGCTTTCTTT. It codes for CASSHLMTVNTEAFF.

V is TRBV2 and J is TRBJ1-5; 10 nucleotides align to TRBD1. Germline V CDR1 and CDR2: SNHLY, FYNNEI. This CDR3 spans 15 amino acids. The V segment lost 5 bases and the J segment 7 bases; nucleotides outside the gene matches: 8. The CDR3 loop reads CASSFGTGVGQPQHF. The DNA of the CDR3 is TGTGCCAGCAGTTTCGGGACAGGGGTCGGCCAGCCCCAGCATTTT.

The sample holds a few counts of this clonotype. The chain couples TRBV6-4 to TRBJ2-2, with a weak D call TRBD2 (6 bases). The CDR3 consists of 14 residues. In germline, CDR1 is MRHNA, CDR2 SNTAGT. V was pared by 4 bases and J by 1 base, with 7 bases between. In DNA form, the CDR3 reads TGTGCCAGCAGTGCGCGGGGGAACACCGGGGAGCTGTTTTTT. It yields the protein CASSARGNTGELFF.

This clonotype showed up many times. CDR3 coding DNA: TGTGCCAGCAGTCGGGCCTCCCCCAATGAGCAGTTCTTC. Its translation is CASSRASPNEQFF. The V and J genes are TRBV7-8 and TRBJ2-1; D not certain. Germline V gives CDR1 SGHVS, CDR2 FQNEAQ. Trimming removed 6 bases from V and 6 bases from J, with 12 bases in between. CDR3 length: 13 amino acids.

This clonotype was observed a handful of times. The chain combines TRBV5-1 with TRBJ1-1, with D maybe TRBD1 (6 bases). CDR3 size: 13 residues. CDR1 and CDR2 (germline): SGHRS, YFSETQ. V was shortened by 4 bases and J by 4 bases, with 11 bases between the two germline ends. The CDR3 loop reads CASSPTGPTEAFF. The CDR3 DNA reads TGCGCCAGCAGCCCTACAGGGCCCACTGAAGCTTTCTTT.

Remarks on this clonotype: A much larger clone sits a single nucleotide away, making a read error possible. This chain joins TRBV19 and TRBJ2-1; tentative D call: TRBD2 (6 bases). The germline gives CDR1 LNHDA, CDR2 SQIVND (reference sequence). This CDR3 has 15 residues. The CDR3 loop is CASSVYGSSYYEQFF. DNA of the CDR3: TGTGCCAGTAGTGTATACGGGAGCTCCTACTATGAGCAGTTCTTC.

This clonotype was detected only a few times. This chain joins TRBV11-2 and TRBJ2-1, with D possibly being TRBD2 (5 bases). Germline values: CDR1 SGHAT, CDR2 FQNNGV. The CDR3 consists of 17 residues. Trimming took 2 bases from V and 0 from J, leaving 14 bases between them. CDR3 in amino acids: CASSLNGVGSSYNEQFF. CDR3 nucleotides: TGTGCCAGCAGCTTAAACGGGGTGGGAAGCTCCTACAATGAGCAGTTCTTC.

V and J are TRBV7-2 and TRBJ2-1; TRBD2 aligns across 9 bases. Germline V CDR1 and CDR2: SGHTA, FQGNSA. The CDR3 is 13 residues long. After removal of 8 bases from V and 9 bases from J, the junction contained 8 bases not matched to a gene. This CDR3 reads CASSASGVTEQFF. CDR3 in DNA: TGTGCCAGCTCGGCTAGCGGGGTCACTGAGCAGTTCTTC. The full variable domain, completed using reference TRBV7-2 and TRBJ2-1, is GAGVSQSPSNKVTEKGKDVELRCDPISGHTALYWYRQSLGQGLEFLIYFQGNSAPDKSGLPSDRFSAERTGGSVSTLTIQRTQQEDSAVYLCASSASGVTEQFFGPGTRLTVL.

This clonotype was observed a few times. V is TRBV6-2 or TRBV6-3 and J is TRBJ2-1; 8 nucleotides line up with TRBD2. This CDR3 has 16 amino acids. V dropped 8 bases and J dropped 2; count of bases not matched to a gene: 11. Germline-derived CDR1 and CDR2 are MNHEY and SVGEGT. The CDR3 protein is CASRSLSSGPYNEQFF. In nucleotides, the CDR3 is TGTGCCAGCCGCTCCCTCTCTAGCGGGCCCTACAATGAGCAGTTCTTC.

This clonotype was recorded many times. The chain employs TRBV7-9 and TRBJ1-4; TRBD1 agrees at 7 bases. Germline trimming cut 6 bases from V and 8 bases from J; bases unmatched to any gene: 9. The germline V gene has CDR1 SEHNR and CDR2 FQNEAQ (reference sequence). CDR3 length: 14 residues. The CDR3 is CASRPRQGQEKLFF. CDR3 nucleotide sequence: TGTGCCAGCAGGCCTAGACAGGGCCAAGAAAAACTGTTTTTT.